This TCR beta chain came from a study of shared clonotypes between healthy human individuals. Study-level results: On the whole, naive subsets had larger estimated richness than memory subsets had. In contrast to clonotypes shared by all four donors, non-shared clonotypes had lower generation probabilities.

Sorted subsets were amplified in replicate PCRs using 200 to 250 ng DNA, 30,000 to 35,000 T cell genomes. Profiling relied on immunoSEQ multiplex PCR, and the TCRdb table lists in-frame clones only, not all of them. This table holds some 2,000,000 clones, approximately 95% found once. CD45RO-negative cells were positively selected for CCR7, leaving out terminally differentiated effector memory CD45RA+ cells. This CDR3 is built from 14 residues. V was pared by 5 bases and J by 6 bases, with 14 bases between. CDR1 is LNHDA, CDR2 SQIVND, per germline (reference sequence). As concerns this clone: What it binds is unknown.

The gene calls are TRBV19 and TRBJ2-1; tentative D call: TRBD1 (6 bases). Material for sequencing was naive CD8+ T cells sorted from blood. The TCR sequence derives from a man between 18 and 29 years old in good health. The CDR3 region is CASSLDSTGNEQFF. For the CDR3, the DNA is TGTGCCAGTAGTTTGGACAGTACCGGCAATGAGCAGTTCTTC.